This T cell receptor (beta chain) was documented in a study of cytomegalovirus exposure and HLA in healthy donors. V was clipped by 5 bases and J by 7 bases; unmatched bases: 10. The germline V gene has CDR1 SNHLY and CDR2 FYNNEI. This CDR3 is built from 14 residues. Study-wide results and caveats: Indistinguishability led to the exclusion of some V segments, TRBV6-2 and TRBV6-3 included. An analysis done earlier found most TCR beta V segments productive about 87% or about 30% of the time. In a later analysis, V- and J-gene trimming of beta chains associated with a DCLRE1C missense variant, replicated independently.

As for this clone: What it binds is unknown.

Primers for the PCR totalled 60 Vbeta and 13 Jbeta. Per the original methods: Approximately 72 million unique TCR beta chains, around 11 million of them shared, were counted by a later analysis. TCRdb keeps only in-frame clones here, not all; method: immunoSEQ multiplex PCR. V, J and clone size derive from that table, while D and trimming were established from the DNA sequence. The repertoire has 75,000 to 95,000 clones, less than 70% of them found once; the top ten carry around 2.5%. Specimen: PBMCs. The chain uses TRBV2 and TRBJ2-5; TRBD2 aligns across 7 bases. This TCR came from a middle-aged man in good health and CMV-seronegative. The DNA for the CDR3 is TGTGCCAGCAGTCAAACTAGCGCAAGAGGGACCCAGTACTTC. Its protein is CASSQTSARGTQYF.